This T cell receptor (beta chain) was found in a study of beta chain features in type 1 diabetes. Study-level findings and limits: Insertion counts at VDJ junctions were lower in type 1 diabetes patients, who also showed more deletions there. Any HLA effect on TCRB rearrangement was left unresolved by small sub-analyses.

All of the isolated RNA was reverse transcribed, so expressed TCRB transcripts were sequenced. Generated by immunoSEQ multiplex PCR, the TCRdb table keeps only in-frame clones and is missing some. The table includes about 360,000 clones, roughly 12% detected once. As concerns this clone: Its specificity is unknown. This specimen includes other DNA sequences encoding the same CDR3.

Markers CD45RO/CCR7/CD25/CD127/CD95/CD27 served to sort CD4+ naive, central memory, regulatory and stem cell-like memory cells. The V segment lost 0 bases and the J segment 1 base; nucleotides outside the gene matches: 2. The germline gives CDR1 SGHRS, CDR2 YFSETQ. This CDR3 has 15 amino acids. The sample comprised naive CD4+ T cells from blood. The receptor was derived from a man aged 18 to 29 in good health. The V gene is TRBV5-1, the J gene TRBJ2-7, with 9 positions matching TRBD1. CDR3 residues: CASSLDGTGSYEQYF. CDR3 DNA sequence: TGCGCCAGCAGCTTGGATGGGACAGGGTCCTACGAGCAGTACTTC. The full variable domain, its missing parts supplied by reference TRBV5-1 and TRBJ2-7, is KAGVTQTPRYLIKTRGQQVTLSCSPISGHRSVSWYQQTPGQGLQFLFEYFSETQRNKGNFPGRFSGRQFSNSRSEMNVSTLELGDSALYLCASSLDGTGSYEQYFGPGTRLTVT.